This passage covers 24 T cell receptor beta chains from one sample sequenced in a study of glioma-infiltrating T cells after dendritic cell vaccination. The time point was: after dendritic cell vaccination, including at tumor progression/relapse. TCRdb keeps only in-frame clones here, not all; method: immunoSEQ multiplex PCR. The sample lists roughly 80,000 clones; roughly 87% were seen once. Sequencing used blood, obtained after dendritic cell vaccination. The receptors come from a human donor with glioblastoma.

This clone appeared a single time. The rearrangement joins TRBV5-6 to TRBJ1-6; tentative D call: TRBD1 (5 bases). CDR3 length equals 17 residues. Germline assignment: CDR1 SGHDT and CDR2 YYEEEE. V was clipped by 4 bases and J by 7 bases, with 21 bases between them. This CDR3 reads CASSAASGAAVNSPLHF. In DNA form, the CDR3 reads TGTGCCAGCAGCGCCGCCTCTGGGGCAGCCGTGAATTCACCCCTCCACTTT.

The chain has TRBV7-9 and TRBJ1-1; unclear D gene. Trimming pared 11 bases from V and 1 base from J, leaving 11 bases between. The CDR3 is 12 residues long. The germline V gene has CDR1 SEHNR and CDR2 FQNEAQ (reference sequence). The CDR3 DNA follows: TGTGCCGTCGGGAAGGAGAACACTGAAGCTTTCTTT. Translated, it gives CAVGKENTEAFF.

This rearrangement joins TRBV19 to TRBJ1-5; 7 nucleotides line up with TRBD1. The CDR3 is made up of 13 amino acids. The germline CDR1 and CDR2 sequences are LNHDA and SQIVND (reference sequence). Losses at the gene ends were 8 bases for V and 5 bases for J; bases not matched to a gene: 6. The CDR3 region is CASLGQSHQPQHF. The CDR3 DNA reads TGTGCCAGTCTGGGACAGTCTCATCAGCCCCAGCATTTT.

This clone was counted a single time. V is TRBV7-2 and J is TRBJ1-3, with D perhaps matching TRBD1 (5 bases). The V end was cut by 1 base, the J end by 0 bases, with 10 bases between. The germline V gene encodes CDR1 SGHTA and CDR2 FQGNSA. This CDR3 comprises 16 residues. The CDR3 DNA reads as TGTGCCAGCAGCTTAGTCATAGGGGCCTCTGGAAACACCATATATTTT. Protein: CASSLVIGASGNTIYF.

This clone was recorded a few times. The gene calls are TRBV13 and TRBJ2-3, with D perhaps TRBD1 (5 bases). The length of the CDR3 is 16 residues. V lost 0 bases and J lost 2, with 12 bases in between. CDR1 and CDR2 from the germline V gene are PRHDT and FYEKMQ (reference sequence). CDR3 bases: TGTGCCAGCAGCTTAGGGGGGCTAAGCTACACAGATACGCAGTATTTT. Amino acid sequence: CASSLGGLSYTDTQYF. The whole variable domain, remainder taken from reference TRBV13 and TRBJ2-3, is AAGVIQSPRHLIKEKRETATLKCYPIPRHDTVYWYQQGPGQDPQFLISFYEKMQSDKGSIPDRFSAQQFSDYHSELNMSSLELGDSALYFCASSLGGLSYTDTQYFGPGTRLTVL.

V gene TRBV6-5 combines with J gene TRBJ2-6, with a weak D call TRBD2 (5 bases). Per germline, CDR1 MNHEY and CDR2 SVGAGI. This CDR3 spans 16 amino acids. V lost 4 bases to trimming and J lost 2 bases, with 12 bases between them. The CDR3 sequence is CASSSRRVTGANVLTF. The CDR3 nucleotides read TGTGCCAGCAGTTCCCGGCGGGTAACTGGGGCCAACGTCCTGACTTTC.

V gene TRBV5-6 combines with J gene TRBJ1-2; no firm D call. The CDR3 consists of 12 residues. V dropped 1 base and J dropped 8 bases, with 9 bases sitting between them. CDR1 and CDR2 from the germline V gene are SGHDT and YYEEEE. The CDR3 coding sequence is TGTGCCAGCAGCTTGTTTACGGGGGGCTACACCTTC. It is translated as CASSLFTGGYTF.

The chain is built from TRBV6-5 and TRBJ2-3, with D unclear. This CDR3 comprises 15 residues. V was pared by 7 bases and J by 0 bases, with 14 bases between. Germline CDR1 reads MNHEY; CDR2 reads SVGAGI. In DNA form, the CDR3 reads TGTGCCAGCACCAAGACACACCCTAGCACAGATACGCAGTATTTT. Amino acids: CASTKTHPSTDTQYF.

This clone has a single count. The chain links TRBV18 to TRBJ2-1, with unresolved D. The V gene's germline CDR1 is KGHSH and CDR2 LQKENI. V lost 2 bases, J lost 10 bases, and 15 bases lay in between. There are 14 residues in the CDR3. The CDR3 loop is CASSPMSSAGEQFF. In nucleotides, the CDR3 is TGTGCCAGCTCACCAATGAGTTCCGCCGGGGAGCAGTTCTTC.

V is TRBV7-9 and J is TRBJ1-1; maybe TRBD1 (6 bases). In germline, CDR1 is SEHNR, CDR2 FQNEAQ (reference sequence). V gave up 0 bases and J gave up 3 bases, with 11 bases separating them. CDR3 size: 15 residues. CDR3 residues: CASSLAGGADTEAFF. The CDR3 nucleotides read TGTGCCAGCAGCTTAGCGGGGGGGGCTGACACTGAAGCTTTCTTT.

V gene TRBV4-1 combines with J gene TRBJ1-2; D might be TRBD1 (5 bases). The V end lost 0 bases, the J end lost 6 bases, and 14 bases lay between the germline ends. Germline assignment: CDR1 MGHRA and CDR2 YSYEKL. The CDR3 consists of 15 residues. CDR3 residues: CASSQDWGAGDGYTF. The CDR3 DNA reads TGCGCCAGCAGCCAAGATTGGGGCGCTGGGGATGGCTACACCTTC.

In DNA, the CDR3 is TGCAGCGTTGTAGCAGGGGCCGGGGAGCTGTTTTTT. This codes for CSVVAGAGELFF. The chain joins TRBV29-1 to TRBJ2-2, with a weak D call TRBD1 (6 bases). Trimming took 4 bases from V and 6 from J, leaving 9 bases between them. CDR1 SQVTM and CDR2 ANQGSEA come from the germline V gene. The CDR3 length is 12 residues.

V usage is TRBV4-2 and J usage is TRBJ2-7; 8 bases are shared with TRBD2. Germline CDR1 reads LGHNA; CDR2 reads YNFKEQ. V shed 3 bases and J 4 bases; nucleotides not matched to a gene: 8. The CDR3 totals 15 residues. The CDR3 DNA reads as TGTGCCAGCAGCCACGACTGGACTAGCTCTTACGAGCAGTACTTC. Translation: CASSHDWTSSYEQYF.

The V call is TRBV9, the J call TRBJ2-7; D possibly corresponds to TRBD2 (5 bases). Between the trimmed V and J ends, which lost 3 bases and 3 bases, there was a span of 22 bases. The CDR3 loop spans 17 amino acids. Germline CDR1 is SGDLS and CDR2 is YYNGEE. The CDR3 reads CASSAATPSRGYYEQYF. CDR3 nucleotide sequence: TGTGCCAGCAGCGCCGCTACCCCCTCCCGGGGTTACTACGAGCAGTACTTC.

This clone was seen more than once but under ten times. The chain uses TRBV18 and TRBJ2-3; 7 positions agree with TRBD2. The CDR3 has 16 residues. Looked up from germline, CDR1 is KGHSH and CDR2 is LQKENI. With 0 bases clipped from V and 1 base from J, the junction kept 4 bases outside the gene matches. The DNA of the CDR3 is TGTGCCAGCTCACCACCGCCTAGCGGACGCACAGATACGCAGTATTTT. Translating gives CASSPPPSGRTDTQYF.

This chain links TRBV6-5 with TRBJ2-1; D gene unclear. The V gene's germline CDR1 is MNHEY and CDR2 SVGAGI. The length of the CDR3 is 11 residues. Trimming removed 6 bases at V and 6 bases at J, with 6 bases between. In DNA form, the CDR3 reads TGTGCCAGCAGCCTTCTCAATGAGCAGTTCTTC. This sequence encodes CASSLLNEQFF.

The chain combines TRBV9 with TRBJ2-1; 8 bases align to TRBD1. Germline CDR1 SGDLS, CDR2 YYNGEE. V lost 8 bases to trimming and J lost 6 bases; unmatched junction nucleotides: 10. This CDR3 has 14 residues. The CDR3 spells CASTRQGAPNEQFF. CDR3 nucleotide sequence: TGTGCCAGTACCCGCCAGGGGGCCCCCAATGAGCAGTTCTTC.

The chain employs TRBV2 and TRBJ1-1; unclear D gene. The V gene's germline CDR1 is SNHLY and CDR2 FYNNEI. The CDR3 totals 13 residues. Trimming left V 6 bases short and J 0 bases short, with 8 bases between. CDR3: CASSPQMNTEAFF. The CDR3 nucleotides read TGTGCCAGCAGCCCACAGATGAACACTGAAGCTTTCTTT.

The chain couples TRBV21-1 to TRBJ2-7; the table's D call, TRBD1, was not checked against the DNA. TRBV21-1 is given as a pseudogene. This CDR3 spans 16 amino acids. CDR3 protein: CASSKGWRRSAYEQYF. CDR3 DNA sequence: TGTGCCAGCAGCAAAGGATGGCGCAGGTCGGCCTACGAGCAGTACTTC.

This clone appeared once. The rearrangement uses TRBV5-1 and TRBJ2-5, with 8 bases aligning to TRBD2. The CDR3 is 19 amino acids. The V gene end was trimmed by 0 bases and the J gene end by 5 bases; junction bases not matched to a gene: 18. Germline CDR1 and CDR2: SGHRS and YFSETQ. CDR3 DNA sequence: TGCGCCAGCAGCTTGGCCGGGGCGGGGGGCCAAAGGAGGCGGGAGACCCAGTACTTC. It codes for CASSLAGAGGQRRRETQYF.

V is TRBV6-5 and J is TRBJ2-7; 9 bases are shared with TRBD2. V lost 0 bases and J lost 3; bases outside the gene matches: 6. The CDR3 covers 16 residues. Germline assignment: CDR1 MNHEY and CDR2 SVGAGI. The CDR3 protein is CASSYSSLAGYYEQYF. In DNA, the CDR3 is TGTGCCAGCAGTTACTCGAGTCTAGCGGGATACTACGAGCAGTACTTC.

The chain links TRBV7-2 to TRBJ2-7; D is ambiguous. Germline values: CDR1 SGHTA, CDR2 FQGNSA. Trimming cost V 5 bases and J 3 bases, with 14 bases left between them. This CDR3 has 14 residues. CDR3 amino acids: CASSRSNLGYEQYF. The DNA of the CDR3 is TGTGCCAGCAGCCGGAGTAACCTGGGCTACGAGCAGTACTTC.

The V and J genes are TRBV9 and TRBJ2-1, with a tentative D call TRBD1 (6 bases). CDR1 is SGDLS and CDR2 is YYNGEE in the germline V gene. V was clipped by 2 bases and J by 5 bases, with 11 bases between them. The CDR3 runs 14 residues. CDR3 residues: CASSVGPGDNEQFF. CDR3 coding DNA: TGTGCCAGCAGCGTGGGACCAGGGGACAATGAGCAGTTCTTC.

In its sample, this clone was seen a few times. This chain uses TRBV5-6 with TRBJ1-3, with a weak D call TRBD1 (6 bases). There are 14 residues in the CDR3. The V gene lost 0 bases and the J gene lost 2 bases, with 6 bases spanning the gap. Per the germline V gene, CDR1 is SGHDT and CDR2 is YYEEEE. The CDR3 protein is CASSLAGAGNTIYF. Written as DNA, the CDR3 is TGTGCCAGCAGCTTGGCAGGGGCTGGAAACACCATATATTTT. The variable domain in full, completed from reference TRBV5-6 and TRBJ1-3, reads DAGVTQSPTHLIKTRGQQVTLRCSPKSGHDTVSWYQQALGQGPQFIFQYYEEEERQRGNFPDRFSGHQFPNYSSELNVNALLLGDSALYLCASSLAGAGNTIYFGEGSWLTVV.